The table lists the clone carrying this T cell receptor (beta chain) with a few counts. Its antigen is unknown. This specimen comes from a study of shared clonotypes between healthy human individuals. The germline gives CDR1 GTSNPN, CDR2 SVGIG (reference sequence). The CDR3 covers 12 residues. V was trimmed by 2 bases and J by 8 bases, leaving 10 bases between them. Naive CD8 cells comprised CD45RO-negative, CCR7-positively selected cells, excluding terminally differentiated effector memory CD45RA+ cells. For each subset, genomic DNA was distributed in equal portions over several immunoSEQ plates. Sequenced by immunoSEQ multiplex PCR; TCRdb stores in-frame clones only, minus some. The sample consists of about 2 million clones, about 94% of them appearing once. Findings and limits, study-wide: What naive subsets generally showed was a larger estimated richness than memory subsets showed.

The V and J genes are TRBV30 and TRBJ1-3; D gene ambiguous. Sequenced sample: naive CD8+ T cells sorted from blood. The clonotype comes from a man younger than 35 in good health. CDR3 residues: CAWSPDGYTIYF. In DNA, the CDR3 is TGTGCCTGGAGTCCAGACGGATACACCATATATTTT.